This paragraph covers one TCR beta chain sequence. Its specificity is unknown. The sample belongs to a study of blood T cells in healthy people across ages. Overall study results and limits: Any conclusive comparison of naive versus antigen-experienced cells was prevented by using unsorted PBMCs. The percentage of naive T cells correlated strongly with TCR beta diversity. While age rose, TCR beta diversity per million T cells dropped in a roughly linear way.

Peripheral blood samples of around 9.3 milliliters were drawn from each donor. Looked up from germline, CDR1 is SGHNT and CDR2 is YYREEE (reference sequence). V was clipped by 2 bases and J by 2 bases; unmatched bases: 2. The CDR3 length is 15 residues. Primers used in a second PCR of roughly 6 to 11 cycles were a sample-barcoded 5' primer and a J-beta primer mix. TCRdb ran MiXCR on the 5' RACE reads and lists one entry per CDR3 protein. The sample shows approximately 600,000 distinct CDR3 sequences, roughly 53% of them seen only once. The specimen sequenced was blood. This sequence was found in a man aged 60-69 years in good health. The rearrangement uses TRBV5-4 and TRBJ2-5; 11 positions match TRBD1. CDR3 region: CASSFGDRGQETQYF. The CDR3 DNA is TGTGCCAGCAGCTTCGGGGACAGGGGGCAAGAGACCCAGTACTTC.